These T cell receptor beta chains were read from a single sample in a study of vaccination effects on CD4 cells after COVID-19. The antigens these receptors bind are not known. Repertoires were generated with immunoSEQ multiplex PCR, while TCRdb's copy carries only in-frame clones and drops some. The table records tens of thousands of clones, 65% of them present only once. Here the sequenced sample was CD4+ T cells from PBMCs cultured without peptide, taken before COVID-19 vaccination. These receptors were taken from a human donor who received a COVID-19 vaccine. The CDR3 runs from the conserved cysteine through the conserved F or W. A D gene is named only where the DNA matches it firmly. Size values are once, few and many counts, or a class for expanded clones, and some rows have none.

J	D	size	V	CDR3
TRBJ1-1	NA	NA	TRBV21-1	CASSKVVLGSGFEAFF
TRBJ1-1	NA	NA	TRBV29-1	CSVGRVGGYTEAFF
TRBJ2-3	NA	NA	TRBV11-2	CASSLNAGLPDTQYF
TRBJ1-4	NA	NA	TRBV19	CASSHEGGAVNEKLFF
TRBJ2-2	NA	NA	TRBV5-4	CASSSRGRRAGELFF
TRBJ1-5	TRBD1	NA	TRBV6-2/TRBV6-3	CASSSDRAQPQHF
TRBJ1-1	NA	NA	TRBV18	CASSLLWDTEAFF
TRBJ1-4	NA	once	TRBV7-2	CASSANEGKEKLFF
TRBJ2-7	TRBD2	NA	TRBV12-3/TRBV12-4	CASTGTSDYEQYF
TRBJ2-7	NA	NA	TRBV4-1	CASSQQDTTYSYEQYF
TRBJ2-1	TRBD2	NA	TRBV3-1/TRBV3-2	CASSQDRGSGGAYNEQFF
TRBJ2-1	NA	NA	TRBV11-2	CASSSGTNSYNEQFF
TRBJ2-3	NA	NA	TRBV20-1	CSASRAPTSTDTQYF
TRBJ2-2	NA	NA	TRBV24-1	CATKSGRQGGTGELFF
TRBJ2-7	NA	few	TRBV5-1	CASSSPGSYEQYF
TRBJ1-4	NA	NA	TRBV4-2	CASSGQGDLNEKLFF
TRBJ2-2	TRBD2	NA	TRBV15	CATSRAEPGLASGELFF
TRBJ1-2	NA	NA	TRBV7-2	CASSSSRGSDGYTF
TRBJ2-2	NA	NA	TRBV7-2	CATGRGGRYTGELFF
TRBJ2-3	NA	NA	TRBV12-5	CASGLGTSIRTDTQYF